One sample yielded the 3 T cell receptor beta chains listed below, sequenced in a study of T-cell reconstitution after alpha-beta-depleted transplantation in children. It was with unique molecular identifiers that the TCRbeta library was prepared. TCRdb passed the PCR reads through MiXCR, listing each CDR3 protein once. The sample holds around 200,000 distinct CDR3 sequences, under 13% seen once. The sequences come from PBMCs, collected before TCRalphabeta/CD19-depleted stem cell transplant. These receptors originate from a child younger than two with acute myeloid leukemia, due to receive a stem cell transplant.

This clonotype has ten or more counts. This chain connects TRBV7-9 to TRBJ2-1; TRBD1 might be the D (5 bases). The CDR3 runs 16 residues. Trimming left V 1 base short and J 0 bases short, with 10 bases between. Germline CDR1 and CDR2: SEHNR and FQNEAQ (reference sequence). CDR3 sequence reads: CASSLGQGSSYNEQFF. As DNA, the CDR3 is TGTGCCAGCAGCTTAGGGCAGGGTAGCTCCTACAATGAGCAGTTCTTC. Variable domain in full (rest from reference TRBV7-9 and TRBJ2-1): DTGVSQNPRHKITKRGQNVTFRCDPISEHNRLYWYRQTLGQGPEFLTYFQNEAQLEKSRLLSDRFSAERPKGSFSTLEIQRTEQGDSAMYLCASSLGQGSSYNEQFFGPGTRLTVL.

With respect to this clonotype: A much bigger clone sits one base away, suggesting this may be a read error. The genes are TRBV9 and TRBJ1-5, with D possibly matching TRBD1 (5 bases). The CDR3 is 15 residues long. The V gene lost 4 bases and the J gene lost 0 bases, with 11 bases spanning the gap. The germline CDR1 and CDR2 sequences are SGDLS and YYNGEE. The CDR3 region is CASSPGSLSNQPQHF. CDR3 DNA sequence: TGTGCCAGCAGCCCAGGGAGCCTTAGCAATCAGCCCCAGCATTTT.

This clonotype was observed many times. The chain uses TRBV7-2 and TRBJ2-3; 12 bases map to TRBD2. Germline V gene data show CDR1 as SGHTA and CDR2 as FQGNSA. Trimming removed 7 bases from V and 5 bases from J; junction bases left unmatched: 7. This CDR3 is 15 amino acids long. The CDR3 coding sequence is TGTGCCAGCAACCCATGGACTAGCGGGAAAGATACGCAGTATTTT. Encoded protein: CASNPWTSGKDTQYF.